This T cell receptor (beta chain) came from a study of OX40 agonist ivuxolimab in advanced cancers. Clones were read by immunoSEQ multiplex PCR, and TCRdb kept only the in-frame ones, dropping some. The data contain 55,000 to 70,000 clones, 83% of them singletons. Germline values: CDR1 SGDLS, CDR2 YYNGEE. With 6 bases removed from V and 1 base from J, the gap between germline ends came to 12 bases. This CDR3 has 14 amino acids. Material: CD4+ or CD8+ T cells sorted from blood, obtained in a trial of the OX40 agonist ivuxolimab. The sequence came from an adult with an advanced solid tumor such as melanoma, head and neck, liver or kidney cancer. The chain uses TRBV9 and TRBJ2-3; D is perhaps TRBD2 (6 bases). The CDR3 coding sequence is TGTGCCAGCAAAGAAGGGGAGGGCACAGATACGCAGTATTTT. It codes for CASKEGEGTDTQYF.